Following are 27 T cell receptor beta chains from one sample sequenced in a study of T cell responses to AZD1222 COVID-19 vaccine. Assay: immunoSEQ multiplex PCR; the TCRdb copy retains only in-frame clones and omits some. The sample shows some 130,000 clones, roughly nine tenths of them seen only once. The source material was peripheral blood, sampled on day 0 of AZD1222 vaccination. The receptors shown here come from an adult in good health.

This clone was detected once. V gene TRBV4-3 combines with J gene TRBJ2-3; D is uncertain. The V and J ends lost 4 bases and 1 base respectively, with 9 bases between them. The CDR3 contains 14 residues. In germline, CDR1 is LGHNA, CDR2 YSLEER. The CDR3 is CASSPARRTDTQYF. The CDR3 DNA sequence: TGCGCCAGCAGCCCCGCCCGGCGCACAGATACGCAGTATTTT.

The chain combines TRBV29-1 with TRBJ1-4, with D possibly TRBD1 on 6 matching bases. This CDR3 region has 17 residues. Trimming cost V 3 bases and J 10 bases, with 27 bases left between them. Per the germline V gene, CDR1 is SQVTM and CDR2 is ANQGSEA. As DNA, the CDR3 is TGCAGCGTTGAGAAGGAAATCAGGGTAGGGGGGATGAGAAAACTGTTTTTT. It specifies CSVEKEIRVGGMRKLFF.

This sequence joins TRBV6-5 and TRBJ2-7; D is tentatively TRBD1 or TRBD2 (6 bases each). Germline V gives CDR1 MNHEY, CDR2 SVGAGI. V was shortened by 0 bases and J by 5 bases, with 17 bases between the two germline ends. This CDR3 is 16 amino acids long. CDR3 region: CASSYSSRGLEDEQYF. CDR3 coding DNA: TGTGCCAGCAGTTACTCTTCCCGGGGGCTAGAAGACGAGCAGTACTTC.

V gene TRBV4-1 combines with J gene TRBJ1-1; tentative D call: TRBD1 (5 bases). Germline values: CDR1 MGHRA, CDR2 YSYEKL. V was shortened by 5 bases and J by 2 bases, with 12 bases between the two germline ends. This CDR3 spans 14 amino acids. This CDR3 reads CASSSRDLNTEAFF. As DNA, the CDR3 is TGCGCCAGCAGCTCTCGGGACCTAAACACTGAAGCTTTCTTT.

This clone was found once. The chain recombines TRBV2 with TRBJ2-2, with TRBD2 matching over 8 bases. CDR1 SNHLY and CDR2 FYNNEI come from the germline V gene. The V segment lost 2 bases and the J segment 6 bases; nucleotides outside the gene matches: 11. The CDR3 is 17 residues long. The CDR3 nucleotides read TGTGCCAGCAGTGAATATGAAGCGGGGGCGGTTTCCGGGGAGCTGTTTTTT. Residues: CASSEYEAGAVSGELFF. The variable domain in full, with the rest retrieved from reference TRBV2 and TRBJ2-2, is EPEVTQTPSHQVTQMGQEVILRCVPISNHLYFYWYRQILGQKVEFLVSFYNNEISEKSEIFDDQFSVERPDGSNFTLKIRSTKLEDSAMYFCASSEYEAGAVSGELFFGEGSRLTVL.

This sequence joins TRBV5-1 and TRBJ1-2; 7 positions match TRBD1. The CDR3 totals 13 residues. From germline, CDR1 is SGHRS and CDR2 YFSETQ. Unmatched junction bases numbered 7, after V lost 5 bases and J lost 6 bases. CDR3 region: CASRFTGVDGYTF. The DNA for the CDR3 is TGCGCCAGCAGATTCACAGGGGTCGATGGCTACACCTTC.

The chain recombines TRBV27 with TRBJ1-2, with a possible D match to TRBD1 (6 bases). The CDR3 has 13 amino acids. CDR1 and CDR2 from the germline V gene are MNHEY and SMNVEV (reference sequence). Trimming pared 5 bases from V and 6 bases from J, leaving 13 bases between. DNA of the CDR3: TGTGCCAGCAGTGAACTCCAGGGGAATGGCTACACCTTC. It specifies CASSELQGNGYTF.

J is TRBJ1-1 and V is TRBV6-5; a weak D match, TRBD1 (5 bases). Germline values: CDR1 MNHEY, CDR2 SVGAGI. The CDR3 is 14 amino acids. V lost 2 bases and J lost 2, with 9 bases in between. The CDR3 reads CASSYGTFNTEAFF. DNA for the CDR3: TGTGCCAGCAGTTACGGGACTTTTAACACTGAAGCTTTCTTT.

The rearrangement joins TRBV9 to TRBJ2-7; D is ambiguous. The germline gives CDR1 SGDLS, CDR2 YYNGEE. The ends were cut back, 1 base at V and 0 bases at J, with 8 bases in the middle. This CDR3 is 14 amino acids long. The CDR3 DNA reads TGTGCCAGCAGCGTAACTACTAACTCCTACGAGCAGTACTTC. Amino acid sequence: CASSVTTNSYEQYF.

This sequence joins TRBV19 and TRBJ1-3; no firm D call. Trimming removed 7 bases at V and 2 bases at J, with 9 bases between. The CDR3 sequence is 13 residues long. The V gene's germline CDR1 is LNHDA and CDR2 SQIVND (reference sequence). The chain's CDR3 is CASMWGTGNTIYF. CDR3 bases: TGTGCCAGTATGTGGGGAACTGGAAACACCATATATTTT.

The J gene is TRBJ2-1, the V gene TRBV4-2; D assignment may be TRBD1 or TRBD2 (6 bases each). Germline loops: CDR1 LGHNA, CDR2 YNFKEQ. Between the trimmed V and J ends, which lost 3 bases and 7 bases, there was a span of 16 bases. The CDR3 extends over 15 amino acids. CDR3 coding DNA: TGTGCCAGCAGCCAGACGGGGGCCCCTTATAATGAGCAGTTCTTC. This sequence encodes CASSQTGAPYNEQFF.

The chain combines TRBV7-9 with TRBJ2-1; tentatively, D is TRBD1 or TRBD2 (5 bases each). This CDR3 is built from 13 residues. Germline CDR1 reads SEHNR; CDR2 reads FQNEAQ (reference sequence). V lost 1 base, J lost 7 bases, and 8 bases lay in between. The CDR3 nucleotides read TGTGCCAGCAGCTTAGGGGGGTGGAATGAGCAGTTCTTC. Its translation: CASSLGGWNEQFF.

The chain carries TRBV3-1 (or the pseudogene TRBV3-2) and TRBJ1-1, with TRBD1 identical over 8 bases. The CDR3 length is 16 residues. J was trimmed by 0 bases and V by 3 bases; bases with no gene match: 6. Germline V gives CDR1 LGHDT, CDR2 YNNKEL (reference sequence). This chain's CDR3 is CASSHRTGSMNTEAFF. The CDR3 DNA follows: TGTGCCAGCAGCCATCGGACAGGGAGTATGAACACTGAAGCTTTCTTT.

V usage is TRBV21-1 and J usage is TRBJ2-7; TRBD2, as called in the table, went unchecked against the DNA. TRBV21-1 is a recognized pseudogene. The CDR3 is 18 residues long. The CDR3 sequence: CASLRCPSSEGVHYEQYF. The CDR3 coding sequence is TGTGCCAGCCTTCGCTGTCCCTCATCCGAGGGCGTCCACTACGAGCAGTACTTC.

The chain recombines TRBV4-2 with TRBJ1-1; the D gene is possibly TRBD1 (6 bases). The CDR3 is 16 residues long. The germline V gene has CDR1 LGHNA and CDR2 YNFKEQ. Trimming shortened V by 1 base and J by 2 bases, and 14 bases separated the two germline ends. This CDR3 reads CASSQAWGGRNTEAFF. The CDR3 bases are TGTGCCAGCAGCCAAGCTTGGGGGGGCCGAAACACTGAAGCTTTCTTT.

In its sample, this clone was seen once. The chain carries TRBV11-1 and TRBJ2-7; 7 nucleotides line up with TRBD1. The germline CDR1 and CDR2 sequences are SGHAT and FQDESV (reference sequence). The length of the CDR3 is 13 residues. J gave up 3 bases and V 5 bases, and 4 bases lay outside the gene matches. This CDR3 reads CASSPRQGYEQYF. As DNA, the CDR3 is TGTGCCAGCAGCCCGAGACAGGGCTACGAGCAGTACTTC. Filled out from reference TRBV11-1 and TRBJ2-7, the complete variable domain reads EAEVAQSPRYKITEKSQAVAFWCDPISGHATLYWYRQILGQGPELLVQFQDESVVDDSQLPKDRFSAERLKGVDSTLKIQPAELGDSAMYLCASSPRQGYEQYFGPGTRLTVT.

V is TRBV3-1 (or the pseudogene TRBV3-2) and J is TRBJ1-5, with D possibly matching TRBD1 (6 bases). With 3 bases removed from V and 7 bases from J, the gap between germline ends came to 10 bases. The CDR3 is 13 residues long. Germline loops: CDR1 LGHDT, CDR2 YNNKEL (reference sequence). CDR3 amino acids: CASSQGAEQPQHF. The DNA of the CDR3 is TGTGCCAGCAGCCAGGGGGCGGAACAGCCCCAGCATTTT.

This rearrangement joins TRBV9 to TRBJ1-1, with TRBD1 as a possible D gene (5 bases). Trimming stripped 0 bases from V and 0 bases from J, with 12 bases between. The CDR3 covers 16 residues. Germline CDR1 is SGDLS and CDR2 is YYNGEE. The CDR3 region is CASSVGPGAMNTEAFF. The CDR3 coding sequence is TGTGCCAGCAGCGTAGGCCCCGGGGCCATGAACACTGAAGCTTTCTTT.

This chain joins TRBV5-1 and TRBJ2-5; 8 bases agree with TRBD1. The CDR3 contains 16 residues. CDR1 is SGHRS and CDR2 is YFSETQ in the germline V gene. Trimming removed 4 bases from V and 2 bases from J; junction bases left unmatched: 10. Here the CDR3 reads CASSILGTGGQETQYF. CDR3 coding DNA: TGCGCCAGCAGCATATTGGGGACAGGCGGACAAGAGACCCAGTACTTC.

The gene calls are TRBV30 and TRBJ2-5; no firm D call. The CDR3 covers 12 residues. Germline V CDR1 and CDR2: GTSNPN, SVGIG (reference sequence). V was cut by 0 bases and J by 2 bases, with 4 bases left in between. In DNA, the CDR3 is TGTGCCTGGAGTGTAGGTCAAGAGACCCAGTACTTC. The encoded protein is CAWSVGQETQYF. Combining the CDR3 with reference TRBV30 and TRBJ2-5 gives the whole variable domain SQTIHQWPATLVQPVGSPLSLECTVEGTSNPNLYWYRQAAGRGLQLLFYSVGIGQISSEVPQNLSASRPQDRQFILSSKKLLLSDSGFYLCAWSVGQETQYFGPGTRLLVL.

The CDR3 DNA follows: TGTGCCAGCAGTTACAGCTACTCTGGAAACACCATATATTTT. Protein: CASSYSYSGNTIYF. This rearrangement joins TRBV6-5 to TRBJ1-3; D remains ambiguous. The V end was cut by 2 bases, the J end by 0 bases, with 5 bases between. From germline, CDR1 is MNHEY and CDR2 SVGAGI. The CDR3 is 14 amino acids.

V gene TRBV19 combines with J gene TRBJ1-6; TRBD1 might be the D (5 bases). Trimming removed 3 bases at V and 10 bases at J, with 7 bases between. Germline assignment: CDR1 LNHDA and CDR2 SQIVND (reference sequence). There are 12 residues in the CDR3. The CDR3: CASSMGRSPLHF. CDR3 bases: TGTGCCAGTAGTATGGGGCGATCACCCCTCCACTTT. Full variable domain (rest looked up from reference TRBV19 and TRBJ1-6): DGGITQSPKYLFRKEGQNVTLSCEQNLNHDAMYWYRQDPGQGLRLIYYSQIVNDFQKGDIAEGYSVSREKKESFPLTVTSAQKNPTAFYLCASSMGRSPLHFGNGTRLTVT.

J is TRBJ2-7 and V is TRBV12-3 or TRBV12-4, with D possibly TRBD2 on 6 matching bases. The V end was cut by 5 bases, the J end by 3 bases, with 8 bases between. The CDR3 runs to 12 residues. The CDR3 DNA reads TGTGCCAGCAGTGGGGGAGGCTACGAGCAGTACTTC. Translating it yields CASSGGGYEQYF.

The chain joins TRBV19 to TRBJ2-5; TRBD1 might be the D (6 bases). The CDR3 contains 14 residues. Germline CDR1 LNHDA, CDR2 SQIVND (reference sequence). The V end was cut by 0 bases, the J end by 4 bases, with 9 bases between. CDR3 region: CASSIEGAGETQYF. In DNA form, the CDR3 reads TGTGCCAGTAGTATAGAGGGGGCGGGAGAGACCCAGTACTTC. Full variable domain (remainder filled in from reference TRBV19 and TRBJ2-5): DGGITQSPKYLFRKEGQNVTLSCEQNLNHDAMYWYRQDPGQGLRLIYYSQIVNDFQKGDIAEGYSVSREKKESFPLTVTSAQKNPTAFYLCASSIEGAGETQYFGPGTRLLVL.

The genes are TRBV18 and TRBJ2-7; no clear D gene. This CDR3 region has 13 residues. CDR1 and CDR2 from the germline V gene are KGHSH and LQKENI. V was trimmed by 2 bases and J by 6 bases, leaving 11 bases between them. DNA for the CDR3: TGTGCCAGCTCACCAGTGGACGGGTCCGAGCAGTACTTC. As protein: CASSPVDGSEQYF.

The chain carries TRBV5-5 and TRBJ2-7, with TRBD1 identical over 7 bases. Germline V lookup: CDR1 SGHKS, CDR2 YYEKEE (reference sequence). Trimming took 1 base from V and 3 from J; bases not matched to a gene: 4. The CDR3 covers 14 residues. The DNA for the CDR3 is TGTGCCAGCAGCTTGAGGGGACAGAACTACGAGCAGTACTTC. Its translation is CASSLRGQNYEQYF.

The V gene is TRBV7-2, the J gene TRBJ1-2; the D gene is possibly TRBD1 (5 bases). The CDR3 has 15 residues. Germline V gene data show CDR1 as SGHTA and CDR2 as FQGNSA. V lost 5 bases, J lost 7 bases, and 20 bases lay in between. The CDR3 protein is CASSHSEGQASGYTF. CDR3 bases: TGTGCCAGCAGCCACTCCGAGGGGCAAGCGAGTGGCTACACCTTC.